Listed here is a single T cell receptor (beta chain). Its antigen is unknown. This record comes from a study of early T cells in non-severe SARS-CoV-2 infection. Study information: Chains were not paired, and sequencing was done on bulk RNA from unsorted whole blood. Study-level points and caveats: VDJdb matching, biased toward anti-spike CD8 responses, missed private and CD4 specificities.

Unique molecular identifiers tagged individual cDNA molecules. TCRdb processed the 5' RACE reads anew with MiXCR; each CDR3 protein has one entry. Of over 70,000 distinct CDR3 sequences listed, roughly an eighth are singletons. The CDR3 totals 13 residues. The V gene's germline CDR1 is MNHEY and CDR2 SMNVEV (reference sequence). Between the trimmed V and J ends, which lost 9 bases and 2 bases, there was a span of 14 bases. The sample consisted of whole blood. This chain connects TRBV27 to TRBJ2-7; the D gene is possibly TRBD1 (7 bases). This TCR came from an adult who was a healthcare worker with PCR-confirmed SARS-CoV-2 infection or an uninfected control (not recorded which). CDR3 residues: CASRRGDPYEQYF. The CDR3 DNA is TGTGCCAGTCGCAGGGGGGACCCCTACGAGCAGTACTTC.